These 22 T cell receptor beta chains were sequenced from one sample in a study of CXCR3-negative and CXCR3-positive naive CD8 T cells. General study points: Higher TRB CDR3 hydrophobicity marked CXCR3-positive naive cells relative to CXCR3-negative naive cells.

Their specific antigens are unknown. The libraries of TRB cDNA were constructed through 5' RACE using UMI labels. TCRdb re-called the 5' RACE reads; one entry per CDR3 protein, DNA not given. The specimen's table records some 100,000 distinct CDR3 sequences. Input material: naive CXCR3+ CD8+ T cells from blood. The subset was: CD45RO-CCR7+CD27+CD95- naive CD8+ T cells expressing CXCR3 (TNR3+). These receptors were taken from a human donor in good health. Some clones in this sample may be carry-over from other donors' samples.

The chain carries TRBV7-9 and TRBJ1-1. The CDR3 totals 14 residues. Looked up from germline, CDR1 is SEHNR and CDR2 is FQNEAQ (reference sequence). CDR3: CASSLDSRATEAFF.

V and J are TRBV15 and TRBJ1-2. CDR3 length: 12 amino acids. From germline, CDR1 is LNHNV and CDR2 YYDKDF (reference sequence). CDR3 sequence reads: CATSRENQGYTF.

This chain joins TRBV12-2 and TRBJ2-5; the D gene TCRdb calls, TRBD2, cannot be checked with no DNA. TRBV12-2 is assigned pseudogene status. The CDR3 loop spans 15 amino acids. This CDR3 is CASRLGTTRGETQYF.

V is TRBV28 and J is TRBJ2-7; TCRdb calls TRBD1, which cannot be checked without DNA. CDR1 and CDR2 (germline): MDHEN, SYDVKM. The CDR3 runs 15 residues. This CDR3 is CASSFSGLGAYEQYF.

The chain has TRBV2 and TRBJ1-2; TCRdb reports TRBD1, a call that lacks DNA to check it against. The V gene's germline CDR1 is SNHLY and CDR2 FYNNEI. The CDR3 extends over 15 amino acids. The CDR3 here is CASSELTVSNYGYTF.

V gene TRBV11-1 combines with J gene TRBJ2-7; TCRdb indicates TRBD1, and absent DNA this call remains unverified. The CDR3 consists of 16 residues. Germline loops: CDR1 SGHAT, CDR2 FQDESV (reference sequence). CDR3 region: CASSLAGQGIAYEQYF.

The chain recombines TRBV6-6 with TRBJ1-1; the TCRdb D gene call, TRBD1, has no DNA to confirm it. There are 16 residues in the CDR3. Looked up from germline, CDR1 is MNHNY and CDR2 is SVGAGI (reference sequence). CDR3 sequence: CASSYFPGQGNAEAFF.

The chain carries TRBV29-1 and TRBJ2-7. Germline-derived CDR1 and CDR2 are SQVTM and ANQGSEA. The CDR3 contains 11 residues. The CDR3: CSVEELAEQYF.

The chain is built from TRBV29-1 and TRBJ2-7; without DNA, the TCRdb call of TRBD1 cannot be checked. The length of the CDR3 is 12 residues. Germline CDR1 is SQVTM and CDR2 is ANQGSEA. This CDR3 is CSVQGDSYEQYF.

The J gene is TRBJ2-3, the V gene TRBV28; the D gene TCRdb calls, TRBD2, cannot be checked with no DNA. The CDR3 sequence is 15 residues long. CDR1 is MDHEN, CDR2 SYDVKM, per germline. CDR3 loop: CASSLYRERTDTQYF.

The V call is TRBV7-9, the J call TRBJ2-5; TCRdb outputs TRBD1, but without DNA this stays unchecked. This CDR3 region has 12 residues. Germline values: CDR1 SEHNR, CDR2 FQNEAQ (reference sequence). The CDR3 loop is CASSPRDETQYF.

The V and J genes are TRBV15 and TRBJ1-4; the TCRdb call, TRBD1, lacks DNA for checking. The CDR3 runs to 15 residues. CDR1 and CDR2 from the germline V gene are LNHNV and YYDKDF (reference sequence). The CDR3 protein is CATSREGGTNEKLFF. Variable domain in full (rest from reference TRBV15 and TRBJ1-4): DAMVIQNPRYQVTQFGKPVTLSCSQTLNHNVMYWYQQKSSQAPKLLFHYYDKDFNNEADTPDNFQSRRPNTSFCFLDIRSPGLGDTAMYLCATSREGGTNEKLFFGSGTQLSVL.

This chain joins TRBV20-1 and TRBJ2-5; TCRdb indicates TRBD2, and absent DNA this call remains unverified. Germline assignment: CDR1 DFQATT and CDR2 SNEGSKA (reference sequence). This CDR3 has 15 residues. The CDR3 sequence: CSARDEWSPPETQYF.

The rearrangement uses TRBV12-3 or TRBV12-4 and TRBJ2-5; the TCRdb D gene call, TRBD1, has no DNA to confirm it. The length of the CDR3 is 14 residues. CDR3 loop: CASSPPGYEETQYF.

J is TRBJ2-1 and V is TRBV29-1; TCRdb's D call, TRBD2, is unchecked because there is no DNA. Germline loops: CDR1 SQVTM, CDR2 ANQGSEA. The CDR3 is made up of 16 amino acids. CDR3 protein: CSVLGLGRGTYNEQFF.

CDR3 sequence reads: CASSSPGTGTDTQYF. V and J are TRBV7-8 and TRBJ2-3; as DNA is missing, the TRBD1 call by TCRdb cannot be tested. The CDR3 sequence is 15 residues long. Germline CDR1 reads SGHVS; CDR2 reads FQNEAQ. Drawing the rest from reference TRBV7-8 and TRBJ2-3, the complete variable domain is GAGVSQSPRYKVAKRGQDVALRCDPISGHVSLFWYQQALGQGPEFLTYFQNEAQLDKSGLPSDRFFAERPEGSVSTLKIQRTQQEDSAVYLCASSSPGTGTDTQYFGPGTRLTVL.

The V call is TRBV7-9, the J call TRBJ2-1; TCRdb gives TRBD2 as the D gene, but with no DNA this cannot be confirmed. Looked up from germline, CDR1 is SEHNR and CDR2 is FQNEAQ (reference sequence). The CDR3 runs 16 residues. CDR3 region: CASSLLAGTSYNEQFF.

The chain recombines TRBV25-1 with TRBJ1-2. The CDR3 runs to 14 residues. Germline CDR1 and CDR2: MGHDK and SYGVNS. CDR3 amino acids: CASSYQDWSYGYTF.

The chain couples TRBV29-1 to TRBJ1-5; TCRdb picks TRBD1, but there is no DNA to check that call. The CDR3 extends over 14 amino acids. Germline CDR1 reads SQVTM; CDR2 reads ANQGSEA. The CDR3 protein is CSVGFSQADQPQHF.

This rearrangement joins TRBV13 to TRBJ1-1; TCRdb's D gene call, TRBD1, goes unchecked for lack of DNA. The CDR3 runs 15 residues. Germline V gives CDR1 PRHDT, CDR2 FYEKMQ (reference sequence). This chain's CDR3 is CASSLYQGLNTEAFF.

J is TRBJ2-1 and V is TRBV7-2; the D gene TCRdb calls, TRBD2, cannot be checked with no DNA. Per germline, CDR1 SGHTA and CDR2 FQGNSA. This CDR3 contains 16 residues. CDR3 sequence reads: CASSHGLAASYNEQFF. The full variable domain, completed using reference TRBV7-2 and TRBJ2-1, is GAGVSQSPSNKVTEKGKDVELRCDPISGHTALYWYRQSLGQGLEFLIYFQGNSAPDKSGLPSDRFSAERTGGSVSTLTIQRTQQEDSAVYLCASSHGLAASYNEQFFGPGTRLTVL.

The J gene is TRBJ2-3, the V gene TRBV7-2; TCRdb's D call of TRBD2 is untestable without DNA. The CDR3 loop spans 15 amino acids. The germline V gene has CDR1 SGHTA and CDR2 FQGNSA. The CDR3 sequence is CASSLAGTSLDTQYF.